The clone carrying this T cell receptor beta chain was seen a handful of times. The antigen is not known. This entry comes from a study of T cell responses to AZD1222 COVID-19 vaccine. Study conclusions and caveats: Donors were mostly white British, more females; clonal diversity possibly underestimated. Samples come after the peak T cell response, not at day 14.

Only in-frame clones appear in the TCRdb table, and some are missing; sequencing was by immunoSEQ multiplex PCR. The table shows more than 95,000 clones, with 90% occurring only once. V lost 4 bases, J lost 2 bases, and 4 bases stayed unmatched. Germline lookup yields CDR1 MGHDK and CDR2 SYGVNS. The CDR3 spans 15 residues. The gene calls are TRBV25-1 and TRBJ2-2, with TRBD1 matching over 7 bases. Sequenced material: peripheral blood, taken on day 0 of AZD1222 vaccination. This sequence originates from an adult in good health. The CDR3 nucleotides are TGTGCCAGCAGTGCACAGGGGCGTAACACCGGGGAGCTGTTTTTT. This gives the protein CASSAQGRNTGELFF.